Below, 2 T cell receptor beta chains from the same sample are listed, as sequenced in a study of Graves' ophthalmopathy and Graves' hyperthyroidism. As the template, RNA transcripts were used to amplify TCR beta CDR3 regions. The authors performed first-round RT-PCR with HTBI primers and then a second-round multiplex PCR. TCRdb reanalysed the multiplex PCR reads using MiXCR and keeps one entry per CDR3 protein. The repertoire holds around 590,000 distinct CDR3 sequences, under 45% seen once, with approximately 4.1% in the top ten. Sequencing was performed on peripheral blood or thyroid tissue (not recorded which). These receptors originate from an adult man with Graves' hyperthyroidism.

The chain is built from TRBV27 and TRBJ1-5; the D is unclear. V dropped 5 bases and J dropped 0 bases, with 11 bases sitting between them. This CDR3 spans 15 amino acids. Germline V CDR1 and CDR2: MNHEY, SMNVEV (reference sequence). CDR3 protein: CASSRPGDSNQPQHF. CDR3 in DNA: TGTGCCAGCAGTCGTCCTGGAGATAGCAATCAGCCCCAGCATTTT.

This clonotype was found many times. The rearrangement links TRBV2 to TRBJ1-5, with 8 bases lining up with TRBD1. J was trimmed by 3 bases and V by 4 bases; bases with no gene match: 8. The CDR3 totals 16 residues. The germline V gene encodes CDR1 SNHLY and CDR2 FYNNEI. The CDR3 nucleotides are TGTGCCAGCAGTGGGGGACAGGTGACGACCAATCAGCCCCAGCATTTT. The encoded protein is CASSGGQVTTNQPQHF.